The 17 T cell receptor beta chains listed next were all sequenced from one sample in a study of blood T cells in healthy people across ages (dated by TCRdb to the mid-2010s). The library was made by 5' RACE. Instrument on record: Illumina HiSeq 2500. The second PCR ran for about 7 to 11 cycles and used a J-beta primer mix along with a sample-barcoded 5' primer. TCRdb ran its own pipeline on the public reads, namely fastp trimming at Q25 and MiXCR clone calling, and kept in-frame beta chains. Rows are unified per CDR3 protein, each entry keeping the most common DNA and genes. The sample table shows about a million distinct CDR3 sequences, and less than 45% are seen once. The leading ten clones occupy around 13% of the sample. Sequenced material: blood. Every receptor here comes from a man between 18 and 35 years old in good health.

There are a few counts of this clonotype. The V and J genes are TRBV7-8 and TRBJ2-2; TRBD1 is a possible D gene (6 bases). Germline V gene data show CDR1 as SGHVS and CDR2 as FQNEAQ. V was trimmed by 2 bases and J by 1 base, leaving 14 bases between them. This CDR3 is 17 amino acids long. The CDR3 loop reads CASSLWASGENTGELFF. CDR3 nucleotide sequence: TGTGCCAGCAGCTTATGGGCCTCAGGGGAGAACACCGGGGAGCTGTTTTTT.

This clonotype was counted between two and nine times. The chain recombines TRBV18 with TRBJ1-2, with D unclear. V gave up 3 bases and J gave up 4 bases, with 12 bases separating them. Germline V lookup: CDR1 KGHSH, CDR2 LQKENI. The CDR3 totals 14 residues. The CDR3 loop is CASSPPAEGYGYTF. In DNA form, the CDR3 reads TGTGCCAGCTCACCGCCGGCGGAGGGCTATGGCTACACCTTC.

CDR3 in amino acids: CASSLEPQGAWSLSKNEQFF. CDR3 DNA sequence: TGTGCCAGCAGCTTAGAACCACAGGGGGCATGGAGTCTAAGTAAAAATGAGCAGTTCTTC. The genes are TRBV7-9 and TRBJ2-1, with 9 bases aligning to TRBD1. This CDR3 has 20 amino acids. V was clipped by 1 base and J by 7 bases; unmatched bases: 20. CDR1 and CDR2 from the germline V gene are SEHNR and FQNEAQ (reference sequence).

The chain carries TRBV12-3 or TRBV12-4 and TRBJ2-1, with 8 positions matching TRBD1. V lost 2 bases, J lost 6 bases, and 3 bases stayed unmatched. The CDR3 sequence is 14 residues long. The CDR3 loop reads CASSLQQGANEQFF. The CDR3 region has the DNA TGTGCCAGCAGTTTACAGCAGGGGGCCAATGAGCAGTTCTTC.

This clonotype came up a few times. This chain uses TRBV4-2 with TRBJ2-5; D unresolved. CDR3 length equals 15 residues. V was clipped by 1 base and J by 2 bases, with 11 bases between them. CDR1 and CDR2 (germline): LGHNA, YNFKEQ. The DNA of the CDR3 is TGTGCCAGCAGCCAAGGTTCCAGTGGGCAAGAGACCCAGTACTTC. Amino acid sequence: CASSQGSSGQETQYF.

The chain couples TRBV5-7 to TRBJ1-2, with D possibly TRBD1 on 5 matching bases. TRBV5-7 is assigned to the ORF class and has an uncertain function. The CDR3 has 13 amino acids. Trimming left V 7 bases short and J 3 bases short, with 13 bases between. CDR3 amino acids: CASGVQTDYGYTF. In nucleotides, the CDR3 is TGTGCCAGCGGAGTGCAGACAGACTATGGCTACACCTTC.

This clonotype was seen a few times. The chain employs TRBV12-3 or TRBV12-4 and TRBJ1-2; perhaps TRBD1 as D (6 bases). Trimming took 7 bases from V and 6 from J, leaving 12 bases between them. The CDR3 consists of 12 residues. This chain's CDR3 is CASTAEGDGYTF. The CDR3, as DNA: TGTGCCAGCACCGCCGAGGGGGATGGCTACACCTTC.

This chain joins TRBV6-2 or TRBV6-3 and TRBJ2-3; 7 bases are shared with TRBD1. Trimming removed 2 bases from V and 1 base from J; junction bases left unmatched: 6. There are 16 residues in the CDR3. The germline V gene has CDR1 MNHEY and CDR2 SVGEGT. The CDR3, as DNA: TGTGCCAGCAGTTACCCCCACAGGGGTGGCACAGATACGCAGTATTTT. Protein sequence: CASSYPHRGGTDTQYF.

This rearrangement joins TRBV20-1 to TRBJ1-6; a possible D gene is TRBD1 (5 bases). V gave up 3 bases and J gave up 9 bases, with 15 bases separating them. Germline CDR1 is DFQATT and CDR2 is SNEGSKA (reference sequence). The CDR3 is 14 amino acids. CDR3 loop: CSARPDRGASPLHF. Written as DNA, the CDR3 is TGCAGTGCTAGGCCCGACAGAGGTGCTTCACCCCTCCACTTT.

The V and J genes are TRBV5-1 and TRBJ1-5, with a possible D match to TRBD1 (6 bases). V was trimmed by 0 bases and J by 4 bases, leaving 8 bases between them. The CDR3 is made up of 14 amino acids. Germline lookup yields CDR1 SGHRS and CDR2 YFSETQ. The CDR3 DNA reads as TGCGCCAGCAGCTTGGACCAGGGGAATCAGCCCCAGCATTTT. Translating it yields CASSLDQGNQPQHF. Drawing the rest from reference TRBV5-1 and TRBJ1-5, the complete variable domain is KAGVTQTPRYLIKTRGQQVTLSCSPISGHRSVSWYQQTPGQGLQFLFEYFSETQRNKGNFPGRFSGRQFSNSRSEMNVSTLELGDSALYLCASSLDQGNQPQHFGDGTRLSIL.

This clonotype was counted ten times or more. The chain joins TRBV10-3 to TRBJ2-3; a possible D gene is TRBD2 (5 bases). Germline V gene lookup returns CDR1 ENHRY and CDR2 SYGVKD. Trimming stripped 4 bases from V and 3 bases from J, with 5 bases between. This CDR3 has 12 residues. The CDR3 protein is CAISGTTDTQYF. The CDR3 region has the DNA TGTGCCATCAGTGGGACTACAGATACGCAGTATTTT.

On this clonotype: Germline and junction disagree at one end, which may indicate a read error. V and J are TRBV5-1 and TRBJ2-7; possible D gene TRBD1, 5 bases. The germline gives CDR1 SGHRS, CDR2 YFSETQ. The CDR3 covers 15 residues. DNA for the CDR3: TGCACCAGCAGCTTGGGGCAGGCTCCAACCTACGAGCAGTACTTC. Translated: CTSSLGQAPTYEQYF.

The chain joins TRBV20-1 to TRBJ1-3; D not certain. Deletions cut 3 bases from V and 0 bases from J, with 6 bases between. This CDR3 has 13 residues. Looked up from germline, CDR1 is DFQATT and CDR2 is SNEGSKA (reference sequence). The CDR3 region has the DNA TGCAGTGCTAGGCGAATCTCTGGAAACACCATATATTTT. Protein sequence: CSARRISGNTIYF.

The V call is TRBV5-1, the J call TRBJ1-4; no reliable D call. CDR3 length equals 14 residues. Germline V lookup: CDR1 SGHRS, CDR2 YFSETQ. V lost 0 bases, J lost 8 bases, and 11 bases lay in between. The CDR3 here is CASSLGGAEEKLFF. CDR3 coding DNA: TGCGCCAGCAGCTTGGGTGGCGCCGAAGAAAAACTGTTTTTT.

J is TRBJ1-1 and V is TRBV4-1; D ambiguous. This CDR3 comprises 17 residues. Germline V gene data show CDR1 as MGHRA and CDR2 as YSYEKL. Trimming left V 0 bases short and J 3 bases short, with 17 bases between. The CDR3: CASSQEKSRFGDTEAFF. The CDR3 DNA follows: TGCGCCAGCAGCCAAGAGAAGTCCCGCTTTGGGGACACTGAAGCTTTCTTT.

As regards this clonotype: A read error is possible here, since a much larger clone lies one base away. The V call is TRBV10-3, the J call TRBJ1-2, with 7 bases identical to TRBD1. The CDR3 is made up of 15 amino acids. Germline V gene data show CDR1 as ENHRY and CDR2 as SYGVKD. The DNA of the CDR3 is TGTGCCATCCTGGGGGAGACAGGGTTGGATTATGGCTGCACCTTC. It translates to CAILGETGLDYGCTF.

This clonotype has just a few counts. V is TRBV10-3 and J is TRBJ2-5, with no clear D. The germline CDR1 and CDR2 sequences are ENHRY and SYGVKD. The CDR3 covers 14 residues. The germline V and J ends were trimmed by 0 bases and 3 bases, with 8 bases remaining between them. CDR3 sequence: CAISESSSEETQYF. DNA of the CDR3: TGTGCCATCAGTGAGTCTTCATCAGAAGAGACCCAGTACTTC.